The rows below give T cell receptor beta chains drawn from one sample of a study of PD-1 blockade in classical Hodgkin lymphoma. Profiling relied on immunoSEQ multiplex PCR, and the TCRdb table lists in-frame clones only, not all of them. This repertoire shows 50,000 or so clones, about 90% found once; its top ten account for approximately 15%. Sample: peripheral blood mononuclear cells (PBMCs), taken before the fourth cycle of nivolumab. The source is a human donor with classical Hodgkin lymphoma. The CDR3 runs from the conserved cysteine through the conserved F or W. The D gene is left open where the match is weak. Only part of the rows carry a size: once, few, many, or a class if the clone is expanded.

j_gene	v_gene	d_gene	abundance	CDR3nt	CDR3aa
TRBJ2-6	TRBV6-5	.	.	TGTGCCAGCACGTCGTCTGGGGCCAACGTCCTGACTTTC	CASTSSGANVLTF
TRBJ2-7	TRBV18	.	.	TGTGCCAGCTCACCACTTCAATCGGGGTATTCATCCGAGCAGTACTTC	CASSPLQSGYSSEQYF
TRBJ2-1	TRBV5-1	TRBD2	.	TGCGCCAGCAGGGGACTAGCGGGAGCGGGTGAGCAGTTCTTC	CASRGLAGAGEQFF
TRBJ2-5	TRBV7-7	.	.	TGTGCTAGCAGCTTAATGGAAAGGGGGTTGGAGACCCAGTACTTC	CASSLMERGLETQYF
TRBJ2-4	TRBV27	.	.	TGTGCCAGCAGTTTATCTTCCGGAGCCAAAAACATTCAGTACTTC	CASSLSSGAKNIQYF
TRBJ2-5	TRBV18	TRBD2	.	TGTGCCAGCTCACCACCGGGAGGGCTGTTTTCGAGAGAGACCCAGTACTTC	CASSPPGGLFSRETQYF
TRBJ2-5	TRBV28	.	.	TGTGCCAGCAGAGGCGGGGACCTCCGTGAGACCCAGTACTTC	CASRGGDLRETQYF
TRBJ2-7	TRBV7-9	.	.	TGTGCCAGCAGCTCCGGGGTAAGGGACGAGCAGTACTTC	CASSSGVRDEQYF
TRBJ2-3	TRBV28	TRBD2	.	TGTGCCAGCGCTAGCGGGAGTTTGTCAGATACGCAGTATTTT	CASASGSLSDTQYF
TRBJ2-7	TRBV6-1	TRBD2	.	TGTGCCAGCAGGGGAACCACTAGCGGGAGCTACGAGCAGTACTTC	CASRGTTSGSYEQYF
TRBJ2-1	TRBV10-3	.	few	TGTGCCATCGGGGGATTGATCTCCTACAATGAGCAGTTCTTC	CAIGGLISYNEQFF
TRBJ1-2	TRBV5-1	.	.	TGCGCCAGCAGCCCACACTTCTCGGGTGGCGGCTACACCTTC	CASSPHFSGGGYTF
TRBJ1-5	TRBV5-1	.	.	TGCGCCAGCAGCTTGCTGCCTGGCAATCAGCCCCAGCATTTT	CASSLLPGNQPQHF
TRBJ2-7	TRBV7-2	TRBD2	.	TGTGCCAGCACAATAGCGGGAGGGCCGGGGGAGCAGTACTTC	CASTIAGGPGEQYF
TRBJ2-1	TRBV2	.	few	TGTGCCAGTAAACTCGGACAGACCCTAATAAATGAGCAGTTCTTC	CASKLGQTLINEQFF
TRBJ2-1	TRBV14	TRBD2	.	TGTGCCAGCAGCCAATTTGGACTAGCGGGAGGGTTCAATGAGCAGTTCTTC	CASSQFGLAGGFNEQFF
TRBJ2-3	TRBV6-5	.	once	TGTGCCTCAGCACCGAGCGGAATCGTTTCTTATACGCAGTATTTT	CASAPSGIVSYTQYF
TRBJ1-1	TRBV6-6	.	.	TGTGCCAGCAGTTATTCGTGGGGGGCGGAAGCTTTCTTT	CASSYSWGAEAFF
TRBJ2-1	TRBV9	TRBD2	.	TGTGCCAGCAGCCTAGTGGTCCCAGCGGGAAACCGGGATGAGCAGTTCTTC	CASSLVVPAGNRDEQFF
TRBJ2-3	TRBV6-5	TRBD2	.	TGTGCCAGCAGTACGGGACTAGCCCCAGATACGCAGTATTTT	CASSTGLAPDTQYF
TRBJ2-7	TRBV14	TRBD2	.	TGTGCCACCTCCGAGCGGGAGTACTCCGAGCAGTACTTC	CATSEREYSEQYF
TRBJ1-1	TRBV5-4	TRBD1	.	TGTGCCAGCAGCTTGGCTGACAGGGATTACACTGAAGCTTTCTTT	CASSLADRDYTEAFF
TRBJ2-7	TRBV25-1	.	.	TGTGCCAGCAGTGAATCGGGGGTACCCGCCTACGAGCAGTACTTC	CASSESGVPAYEQYF
TRBJ2-1	TRBV6-1	.	.	TGTGCCAGCAGTGAAGAAGATAGCGGATACAATGAGCAGTTCTTC	CASSEEDSGYNEQFF
TRBJ1-5	TRBV6-1	.	.	TGTGCCAGCAGTGAACCCACCCCCCCCAATCAGCCCCAGCATTTT	CASSEPTPPNQPQHF
TRBJ1-2	TRBV10-3	.	.	TGTGCCATCAGTGAGTTCAGTAGGGGCTACACCTTC	CAISEFSRGYTF
TRBJ2-7	TRBV5-1	.	.	TGCGCCAGCAAGGAGCACGAGCAGTACTTC	CASKEHEQYF
TRBJ1-3	TRBV27	.	.	TGTGCCAGCAGTTTCGCTTCCTCTGGAAACACCATATATTTT	CASSFASSGNTIYF
TRBJ2-7	TRBV7-6	.	.	TGTGCCAGCAGCTTAGGCGCCGAGCAGTACTTC	CASSLGAEQYF
TRBJ2-5	TRBV18	.	.	TGTGCCAGCTCACCGGTTGGAGCGGGTATGGGATTCGTGGAGACCCAGTACTTC	CASSPVGAGMGFVETQYF
TRBJ2-1	TRBV10-1	TRBD2	.	TGCGCCAGCAGTGCAAGACTAGCGGGAGAAGTAGGCAATGAGCAGTTCTTC	CASSARLAGEVGNEQFF
TRBJ2-2	TRBV7-9	.	.	TGTGCCAGCAGCTTAGTCCGGGTTAGCCCTAGTCCCGGGGAGCTGTTTTTT	CASSLVRVSPSPGELFF
TRBJ1-4	TRBV19	.	.	TGTGCCAGTAGTATTATGATCGGAGGTGAAAAACTGTTTTTT	CASSIMIGGEKLFF
TRBJ2-1	TRBV28	.	few	TGTGCCAGCAGCCAACTAGGACCCAATGAGCAGTTCTTC	CASSQLGPNEQFF
TRBJ2-7	TRBV7-9	.	.	TGTGCCAGCAGCTCCGTTTACGAGCAGTACTTC	CASSSVYEQYF
TRBJ1-4	TRBV5-1	.	.	TGCGCCAGCAGCCCAAACGCCTCGCGGGCTAATGAAAAACTGTTTTTT	CASSPNASRANEKLFF
TRBJ2-3	TRBV4-2	.	.	TGTGCCAGCAGCCAAGATGGCGCCCGAGGGACAGATACGCAGTATTTT	CASSQDGARGTDTQYF
TRBJ2-1	TRBV19	TRBD2	.	TGTGCCAGTAGTGTTCGGGGTCTAGCGGGACTTTTTGAGCAGTTCTTC	CASSVRGLAGLFEQFF
TRBJ2-3	TRBV6-4	TRBD1	.	TGTGCCAGCAGCTTACAGGGGGCCACAGATACGCAGTATTTT	CASSLQGATDTQYF
TRBJ1-1	TRBV7-9	.	.	TGTGCCAGCAGTCATCATTTGTCTCCAGCTTTCTTT	CASSHHLSPAFF
TRBJ2-2	TRBV28	TRBD1	.	TGTGCCAGCAGTTTAAGGACAGGGGGTACCGGGGAGCTGTTTTTT	CASSLRTGGTGELFF
TRBJ1-2	TRBV6-5	.	.	TGTGCCAGCGGTCACCGGGGAGGGAAAAACTATGGCTACACCTTC	CASGHRGGKNYGYTF
TRBJ2-3	TRBV5-4	.	.	TGTGCCAGCAGCTTAAGATTACTAGCCGGGCAGGATACGCAGTATTTT	CASSLRLLAGQDTQYF
TRBJ2-6	TRBV2	TRBD1	.	TGTGCCAGCAGTGGGGACAGGGCTGGGGCCAACGTCCTGACTTTC	CASSGDRAGANVLTF
TRBJ2-1	TRBV6-4	.	.	TGTGCCAGCAGTGACTCAACAAACAATGAGCAGTTCTTC	CASSDSTNNEQFF
TRBJ1-1	TRBV5-4	TRBD1	.	TGTGCCAGCACCCTGGCGACAGGGGGGGAGACTGAAGCTTTCTTT	CASTLATGGETEAFF
TRBJ1-5	TRBV12-5	TRBD1	.	TGTGCTAGTGGTCCCGGACAGGGTGAATTCAGCAATCAGCCCCAGCATTTT	CASGPGQGEFSNQPQHF
TRBJ2-3	TRBV5-4	.	.	TGTGCCAGCAGCTTACACTATTCTTTACGCACAGATACGCAGTATTTT	CASSLHYSLRTDTQYF
TRBJ2-4	TRBV18	.	.	TGTGCCAGCCGGGAAGGGGGAGTAGCCAAAAACATTCAGTACTTC	CASREGGVAKNIQYF
TRBJ2-7	TRBV27	.	.	TGTGCCAGCAGGGAACTCGGGGCAGGACTTTTCTCCTACGAGCAGTACTTC	CASRELGAGLFSYEQYF
TRBJ1-4	TRBV5-1	.	.	TGCGCCAGCAGCCGCGGAAGCGAAGCAAATGAAAAACTGTTTTTT	CASSRGSEANEKLFF
TRBJ2-5	TRBV10-3	TRBD2	.	TGTGCCATCAGAGAGCCCAGCGGGAGCGAGACCCAGTACTTC	CAIREPSGSETQYF
TRBJ2-7	TRBV30	.	.	TGTGCCTTGGAGAGGGGCGAGCAGTACTTC	CALERGEQYF